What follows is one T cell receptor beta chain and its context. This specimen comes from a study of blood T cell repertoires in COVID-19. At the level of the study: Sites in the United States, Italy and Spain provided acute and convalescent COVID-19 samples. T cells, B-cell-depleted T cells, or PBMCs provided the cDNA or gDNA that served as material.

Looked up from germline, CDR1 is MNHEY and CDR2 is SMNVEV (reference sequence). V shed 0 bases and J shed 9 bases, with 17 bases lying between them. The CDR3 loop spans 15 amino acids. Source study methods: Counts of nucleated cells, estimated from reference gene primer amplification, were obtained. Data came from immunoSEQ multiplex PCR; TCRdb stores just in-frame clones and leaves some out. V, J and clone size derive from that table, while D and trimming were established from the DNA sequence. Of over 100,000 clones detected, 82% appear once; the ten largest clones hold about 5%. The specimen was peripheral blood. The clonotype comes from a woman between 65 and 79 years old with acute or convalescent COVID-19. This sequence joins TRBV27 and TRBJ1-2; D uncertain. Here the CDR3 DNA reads TGTGCCAGCAGTTTATCACCCCCCAGGCTTGAGCGCTACACCTTC. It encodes CASSLSPPRLERYTF.